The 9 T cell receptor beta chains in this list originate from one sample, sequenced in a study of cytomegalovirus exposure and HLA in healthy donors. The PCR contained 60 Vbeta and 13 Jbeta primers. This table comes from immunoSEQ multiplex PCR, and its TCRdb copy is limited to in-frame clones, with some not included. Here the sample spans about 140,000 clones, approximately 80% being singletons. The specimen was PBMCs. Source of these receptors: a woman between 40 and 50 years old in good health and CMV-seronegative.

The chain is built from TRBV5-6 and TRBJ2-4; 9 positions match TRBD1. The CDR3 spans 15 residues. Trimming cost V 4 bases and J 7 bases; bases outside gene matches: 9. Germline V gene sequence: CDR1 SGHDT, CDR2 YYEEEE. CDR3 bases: TGTGCCAGCAGCGCAAACAGGGGGCGAGGGAACATTCAGTACTTC. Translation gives CASSANRGRGNIQYF.

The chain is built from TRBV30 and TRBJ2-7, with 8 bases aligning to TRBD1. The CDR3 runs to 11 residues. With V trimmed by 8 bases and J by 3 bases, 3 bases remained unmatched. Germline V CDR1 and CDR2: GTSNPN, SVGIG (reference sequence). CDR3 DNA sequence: TGTGCCATGGACAGGGTCTACGAGCAGTACTTC. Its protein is CAMDRVYEQYF.

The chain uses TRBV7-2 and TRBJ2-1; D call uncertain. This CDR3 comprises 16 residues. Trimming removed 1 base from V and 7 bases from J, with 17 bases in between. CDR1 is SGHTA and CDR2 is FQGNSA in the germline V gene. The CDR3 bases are TGTGCCAGCAGCTTAGAGCCTAGAACTCGGTGGAATGAGCAGTTCTTC. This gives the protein CASSLEPRTRWNEQFF.

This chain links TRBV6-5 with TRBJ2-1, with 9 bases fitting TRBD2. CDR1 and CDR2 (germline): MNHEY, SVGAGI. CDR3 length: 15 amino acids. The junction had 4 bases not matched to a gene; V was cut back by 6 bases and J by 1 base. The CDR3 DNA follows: TGTGCCAGCAGCCTAGCGGGACTTTCCTACAATGAGCAGTTCTTC. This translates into CASSLAGLSYNEQFF.

For the CDR3, the DNA is TGTGCCAGCAGCTTAACGGGACTAGCGGGGGGTTACAATGAGCAGTTCTTC. Residues: CASSLTGLAGGYNEQFF. The chain joins TRBV7-3 to TRBJ2-1; 15 bases agree with TRBD2. V was clipped by 0 bases and J by 4 bases; unmatched bases: 1. This CDR3 comprises 17 residues. Per the germline V gene, CDR1 is SGHTA and CDR2 is FQGTGA.

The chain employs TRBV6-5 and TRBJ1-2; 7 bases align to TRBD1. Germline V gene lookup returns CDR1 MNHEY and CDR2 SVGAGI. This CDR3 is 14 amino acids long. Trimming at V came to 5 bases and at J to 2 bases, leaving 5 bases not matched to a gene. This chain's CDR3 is CASSRDSRNYGYTF. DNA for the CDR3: TGTGCCAGCAGTCGGGACAGCAGAAACTATGGCTACACCTTC.

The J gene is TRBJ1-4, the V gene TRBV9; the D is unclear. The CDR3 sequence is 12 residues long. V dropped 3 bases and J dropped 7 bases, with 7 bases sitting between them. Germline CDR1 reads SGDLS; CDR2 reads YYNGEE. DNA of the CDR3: TGTGCCAGCAGCGCACCGGGTGAAAAACTGTTTTTT. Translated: CASSAPGEKLFF.

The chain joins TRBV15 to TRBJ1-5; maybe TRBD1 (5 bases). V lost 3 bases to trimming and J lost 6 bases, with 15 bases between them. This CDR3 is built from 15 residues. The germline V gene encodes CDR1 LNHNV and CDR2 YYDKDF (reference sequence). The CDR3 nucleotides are TGTGCCACCAGCAGCGGGACTTCAAAGGGTCAGCCCCAGCATTTT. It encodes CATSSGTSKGQPQHF.

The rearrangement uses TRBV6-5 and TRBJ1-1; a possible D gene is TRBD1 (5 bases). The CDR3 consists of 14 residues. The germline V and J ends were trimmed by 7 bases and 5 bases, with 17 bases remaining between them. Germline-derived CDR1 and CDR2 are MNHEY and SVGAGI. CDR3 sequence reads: CASIWRGRRTEAFF. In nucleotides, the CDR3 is TGTGCCAGCATTTGGCGGGGCAGGAGAACTGAAGCTTTCTTT.